This entry lists 5 T cell receptor beta chains sequenced from one sample in a study of T cell responses to AZD1222 COVID-19 vaccine. Sequencing was performed with immunoSEQ multiplex PCR; in TCRdb, only in-frame clones are kept and a portion is missing. The repertoire holds about 110,000 clones, with 75% to 95% as singletons. The source material was peripheral blood, sampled 28 days after the second AZD1222 dose. The receptors were gathered from an adult who received the AZD1222 COVID-19 vaccine.

This rearrangement joins TRBV2 to TRBJ2-7, with TRBD1 matching 9 bases. The CDR3 contains 14 residues. V was clipped by 7 bases and J by 5 bases; unmatched bases: 9. Germline values: CDR1 SNHLY, CDR2 FYNNEI. As DNA, the CDR3 is TGTGCCAGCACGCTAGGGACAGGGAAGAACGAGCAGTACTTC. Protein product: CASTLGTGKNEQYF. Combining the CDR3 with reference TRBV2 and TRBJ2-7 gives the whole variable domain EPEVTQTPSHQVTQMGQEVILRCVPISNHLYFYWYRQILGQKVEFLVSFYNNEISEKSEIFDDQFSVERPDGSNFTLKIRSTKLEDSAMYFCASTLGTGKNEQYFGPGTRLTVT.

This clone came up a few times. This chain uses TRBV10-2 with TRBJ2-7; D possibly corresponds to TRBD2 (5 bases). From germline, CDR1 is WSHSY and CDR2 SAAADI. Trimming removed 7 bases at V and 3 bases at J, with 16 bases between. There are 14 residues in the CDR3. CDR3 sequence (DNA): TGCGCCAGCACTTCAGGACCCGGGGACTACGAGCAGTACTTC. Translation: CASTSGPGDYEQYF.

The rearrangement links TRBV10-2 to TRBJ2-3; D remains unclear. Trimming took off 5 bases at V and 5 bases at J, with 5 bases between the two ends. CDR1 is WSHSY and CDR2 is SAAADI in the germline V gene. There are 11 residues in the CDR3. Here the CDR3 reads CASSREDTQYF. The CDR3 nucleotides read TGCGCCAGCAGTCGTGAAGATACGCAGTATTTT.

This clone occurred a few times. This rearrangement joins TRBV2 to TRBJ2-7, with TRBD1 matching over 8 bases. The CDR3 sequence is 14 residues long. Unmatched junction bases numbered 9, after V lost 6 bases and J lost 5 bases. The germline gives CDR1 SNHLY, CDR2 FYNNEI. The CDR3 loop reads CASSGQGGNNEQYF. CDR3 DNA sequence: TGTGCCAGCAGCGGACAGGGTGGTAATAACGAGCAGTACTTC.

The chain is built from TRBV22-1 and TRBJ1-6. TRBV22-1 is assigned pseudogene status. The CDR3 covers 20 residues. The CDR3 loop reads CPGSARAGDSDGYYNSPLHF. The CDR3 nucleotides read TGTCCTGGGAGCGCACGTGCCGGGGACTCCGATGGCTACTATAATTCACCCCTCCACTTT.